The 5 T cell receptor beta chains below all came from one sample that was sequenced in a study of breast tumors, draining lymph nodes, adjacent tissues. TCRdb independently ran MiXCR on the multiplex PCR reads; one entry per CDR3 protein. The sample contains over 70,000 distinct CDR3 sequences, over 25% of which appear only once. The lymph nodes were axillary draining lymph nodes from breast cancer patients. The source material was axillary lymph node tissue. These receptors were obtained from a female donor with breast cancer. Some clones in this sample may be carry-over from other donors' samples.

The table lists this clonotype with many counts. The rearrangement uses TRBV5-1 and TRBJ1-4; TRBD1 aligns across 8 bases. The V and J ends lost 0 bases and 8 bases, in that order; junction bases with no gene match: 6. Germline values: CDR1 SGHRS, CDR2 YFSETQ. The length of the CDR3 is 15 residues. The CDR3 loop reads CASSLETGALEKLFF. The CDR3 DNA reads TGCGCCAGCAGCTTGGAGACAGGGGCCTTAGAAAAACTGTTTTTT.

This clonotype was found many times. The DNA for the CDR3 is TGCAGCGTTGAAGATTTTAACACGGGGGAATCTTATGGCTACACCTTC. It is translated as CSVEDFNTGESYGYTF. The chain is built from TRBV29-1 and TRBJ1-2; a possible D gene is TRBD1 (5 bases). Germline values: CDR1 SQVTM, CDR2 ANQGSEA. V was clipped by 0 bases and J by 5 bases, with 19 bases between them. The CDR3 is made up of 16 amino acids.

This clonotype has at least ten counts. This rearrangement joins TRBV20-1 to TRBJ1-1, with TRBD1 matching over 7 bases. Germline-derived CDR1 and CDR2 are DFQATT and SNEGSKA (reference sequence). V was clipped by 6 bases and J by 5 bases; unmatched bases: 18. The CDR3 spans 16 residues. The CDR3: CSASIRAGGTRTEAFF. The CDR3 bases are TGCAGTGCCTCCATCCGGGCAGGGGGGACGAGAACTGAAGCTTTCTTT.

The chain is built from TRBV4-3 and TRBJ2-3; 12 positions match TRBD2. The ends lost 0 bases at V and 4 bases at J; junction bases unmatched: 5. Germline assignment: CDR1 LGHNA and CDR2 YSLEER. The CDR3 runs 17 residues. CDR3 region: CASSQDGTSGPPDTQYF. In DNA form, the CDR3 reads TGCGCCAGCAGCCAAGATGGGACTAGCGGGCCCCCAGATACGCAGTATTTT.

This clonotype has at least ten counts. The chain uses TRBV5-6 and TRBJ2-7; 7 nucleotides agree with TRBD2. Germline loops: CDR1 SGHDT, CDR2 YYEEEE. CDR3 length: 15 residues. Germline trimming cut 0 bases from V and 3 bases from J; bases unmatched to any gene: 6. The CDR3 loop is CASSLGNPGGYEQYF. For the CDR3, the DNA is TGTGCCAGCAGCTTGGGAAACCCGGGGGGCTACGAGCAGTACTTC.